The 10 T cell receptor beta chains listed next were all sequenced from one sample in a study of blood T cells in healthy people across ages. For the second PCR, which ran for about 7 to 11 cycles, a sample-barcoded 5' primer and a J-beta primer mix were used. TCRdb passed the 5' RACE reads through MiXCR, listing each CDR3 protein once. The table lists more than 1.4 million distinct CDR3 sequences, 42% of them singletons. Sequencing used blood. These receptors all stem from a woman under 30 in good health.

This clonotype was counted a few times. The chain joins TRBV20-1 to TRBJ2-7; D is uncertain. Trimming left V 3 bases short and J 4 bases short, with 16 bases between. CDR1 DFQATT and CDR2 SNEGSKA come from the germline V gene (reference sequence). There are 14 residues in the CDR3. DNA of the CDR3: TGCAGTGCTAGGTCCCCGGGTGGGTGGTACGAGCAGTACTTC. Translated, it gives CSARSPGGWYEQYF.

This chain connects TRBV10-3 to TRBJ1-2; D not certain. Germline CDR1 ENHRY, CDR2 SYGVKD. V was trimmed by 6 bases and J by 4 bases, leaving 18 bases between them. The CDR3 contains 15 residues. The CDR3 sequence: CAIRPGGAWSYGYTF. CDR3 DNA: TGTGCCATCAGGCCCGGCGGAGCCTGGTCCTATGGCTACACCTTC.

This chain joins TRBV27 and TRBJ1-6; D possibly corresponds to TRBD1 (5 bases). The V and J ends lost 5 bases and 7 bases respectively, with 12 bases between them. The CDR3 is made up of 14 amino acids. Germline V gene sequence: CDR1 MNHEY, CDR2 SMNVEV (reference sequence). This CDR3 is CASSLWGGNSPLHF. CDR3 coding DNA: TGTGCCAGCAGTCTGTGGGGGGGGAATTCACCCCTCCACTTT.

The table lists this clonotype with a few counts. The J gene is TRBJ1-5, the V gene TRBV20-1, with D hard to call. This CDR3 has 16 residues. Deletions cut 3 bases from V and 7 bases from J, with 22 bases between. CDR1 and CDR2 from the germline V gene are DFQATT and SNEGSKA (reference sequence). The CDR3 sequence is CSARPREAAFSQPQHF. The DNA for the CDR3 is TGCAGTGCTAGGCCACGCGAGGCTGCCTTCAGCCAGCCCCAGCATTTT.

This clonotype came up many times. This chain joins TRBV3-1 and TRBJ2-3; 9 nucleotides agree with TRBD2. V lost 5 bases and J lost 0; bases outside the gene matches: 3. Germline assignment: CDR1 LGHDT and CDR2 YNNKEL (reference sequence). The CDR3 consists of 15 residues. CDR3 nucleotides: TGTGCCAGCAGCTTAAGCGGGGGGAGCACAGATACGCAGTATTTT. It codes for CASSLSGGSTDTQYF.

The rearrangement uses TRBV6-2 or TRBV6-3 and TRBJ2-1, with 8 bases that match TRBD2. V lost 2 bases to trimming and J lost 0 bases; unmatched junction nucleotides: 3. The CDR3 extends over 16 amino acids. CDR1 is MNHEY and CDR2 is SVGEGT in the germline V gene. The CDR3 DNA is TGTGCCAGCAGTTACACGGGGGGGAGCTCCTACAATGAGCAGTTCTTC. This gives the protein CASSYTGGSSYNEQFF.

V is TRBV7-2 and J is TRBJ2-1; D is possibly TRBD1 or TRBD2 (6 bases each). Trimming stripped 1 base from V and 2 bases from J, with 9 bases between. Germline V gives CDR1 SGHTA, CDR2 FQGNSA. The CDR3 totals 15 residues. The chain's CDR3 is CTSSLGGAAYNEQFF. CDR3 coding DNA: TGTACCAGCAGCTTAGGGGGGGCAGCCTACAATGAGCAGTTCTTC.

V is TRBV19 and J is TRBJ1-2; 9 nucleotides agree with TRBD1. V trimming: 7 bases; J trimming: 5 bases; junction bases outside the gene matches: 11. The germline CDR1 and CDR2 sequences are LNHDA and SQIVND (reference sequence). The CDR3 has 15 residues. Here the CDR3 reads CASNRRPGQGYGYTF. The CDR3, as DNA: TGTGCCAGTAACCGCCGTCCGGGACAGGGATATGGCTACACCTTC.

In this sample, this clonotype turned up a few times. The CDR3 region is CSARVGTSGSYNEQFF. The CDR3 bases are TGCAGTGCTAGAGTCGGGACTAGCGGGTCCTACAATGAGCAGTTCTTC. The V and J genes are TRBV20-1 and TRBJ2-1, with 12 bases identical to TRBD2. Germline assignment: CDR1 DFQATT and CDR2 SNEGSKA (reference sequence). The V gene end was trimmed by 1 base and the J gene end by 1 base; junction bases not matched to a gene: 2. The CDR3 has 16 amino acids.

As regards this clonotype: Just one base apart from a much larger clone, this may be a read error. This chain uses TRBV29-1 with TRBJ2-3; D not certain. Germline CDR1 SQVTM, CDR2 ANQGSEA. Trimming removed 6 bases at V and 2 bases at J, with 21 bases between. CDR3 length: 16 amino acids. The chain's CDR3 is CSVVEQPPTDTDTQYF. Written as DNA, the CDR3 is TGCAGCGTGGTCGAACAGCCTCCCACCGACACAGATACGCAGTATTTT.